This T cell receptor beta chain was identified during a study of blood T cell repertoires in COVID-19. As for the study in general: Collection of acute and convalescent COVID-19 samples took place in the United States, Italy and Spain. T cells, B-cell-depleted T cells, or PBMCs provided the cDNA or gDNA that served as material.

The CDR3 has 18 amino acids. CDR1 and CDR2 from the germline V gene are SEHNR and FQNEAQ (reference sequence). J lost 4 bases, V lost 4 bases, and 10 bases had no gene match. As processed by the authors: Counts of nucleated cells, estimated from reference gene primer amplification, were obtained. Method: immunoSEQ multiplex PCR; TCRdb's copy keeps in-frame clones and lacks some. D and trimming come from the DNA, and the V and J calls and clone size come from that table. The sample lists under 70,000 clones, roughly 84% occurring once. Sequencing input: peripheral blood. The chain has TRBV7-9 and TRBJ2-5, with 15 bases fitting TRBD2. This TCR derives from a woman at least 80 years old with active or convalescent COVID-19. In nucleotides, the CDR3 is TGTGCCAGCAGCTCGCTTCAATGGACTAGCGGGGGGGCAGAGACCCAGTACTTC. It yields the protein CASSSLQWTSGGAETQYF.